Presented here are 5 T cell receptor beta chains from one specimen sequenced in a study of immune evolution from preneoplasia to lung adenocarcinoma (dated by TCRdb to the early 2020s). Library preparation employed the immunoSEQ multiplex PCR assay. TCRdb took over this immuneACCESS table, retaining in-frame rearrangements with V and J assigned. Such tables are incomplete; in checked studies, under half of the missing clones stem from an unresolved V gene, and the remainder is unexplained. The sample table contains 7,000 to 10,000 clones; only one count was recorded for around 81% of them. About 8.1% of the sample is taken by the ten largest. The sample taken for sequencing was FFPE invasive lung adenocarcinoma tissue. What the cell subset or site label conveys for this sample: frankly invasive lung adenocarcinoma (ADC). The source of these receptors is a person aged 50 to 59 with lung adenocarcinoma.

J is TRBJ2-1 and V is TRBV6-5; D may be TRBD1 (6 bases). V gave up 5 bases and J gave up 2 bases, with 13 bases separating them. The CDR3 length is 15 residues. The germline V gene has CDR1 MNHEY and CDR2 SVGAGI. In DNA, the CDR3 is TGTGCCAGCAGTCTTCTGACAGGCGCCTACAATGAGCAGTTCTTC. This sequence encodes CASSLLTGAYNEQFF.

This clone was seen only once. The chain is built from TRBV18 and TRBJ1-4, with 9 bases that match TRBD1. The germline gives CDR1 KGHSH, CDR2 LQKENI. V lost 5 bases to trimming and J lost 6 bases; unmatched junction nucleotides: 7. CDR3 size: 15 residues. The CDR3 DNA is TGTGCCAGCTCAGCCGCGGGACAGGGTTATGAAAAACTGTTTTTT. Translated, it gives CASSAAGQGYEKLFF.

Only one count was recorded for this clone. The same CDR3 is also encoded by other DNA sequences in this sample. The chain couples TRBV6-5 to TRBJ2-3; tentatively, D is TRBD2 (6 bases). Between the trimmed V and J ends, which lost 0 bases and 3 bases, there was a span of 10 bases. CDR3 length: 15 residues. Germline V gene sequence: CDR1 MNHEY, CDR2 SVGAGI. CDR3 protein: CASSYSGGPTDTQYF. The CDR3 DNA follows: TGTGCCAGCAGTTACTCAGGAGGGCCGACAGATACGCAGTATTTT.

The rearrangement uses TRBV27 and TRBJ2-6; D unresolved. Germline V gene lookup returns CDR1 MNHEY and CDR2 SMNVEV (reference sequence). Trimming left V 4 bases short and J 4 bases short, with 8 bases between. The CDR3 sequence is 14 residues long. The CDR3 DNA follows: TGTGCCAGCAGTTCCCTGCGGGGGGCCAACGTCCTGACTTTC. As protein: CASSSLRGANVLTF.

The CDR3 DNA follows: TGTGCCAGCAGCTTAAGGAGGGGCTCCTACGAGCAGTACTTC. Its translation is CASSLRRGSYEQYF. V and J are TRBV7-3 and TRBJ2-7, with a weak D call TRBD2 (6 bases). The V gene's germline CDR1 is SGHTA and CDR2 FQGTGA. CDR3 length: 14 amino acids. V shed 1 base and J shed 0 bases, with 7 bases lying between them. The variable domain in full, completed from reference TRBV7-3 and TRBJ2-7, reads GAGVSQTPSNKVTEKGKYVELRCDPISGHTALYWYRQSLGQGPEFLIYFQGTGAADDSGLPNDRFFAVRPEGSVSTLKIQRTERGDSAVYLCASSLRRGSYEQYFGPGTRLTVT.